These 6 T cell receptor beta chains came from one sample sequenced in a study of cytomegalovirus exposure and HLA in healthy donors. The PCR made use of 60 Vbeta and 13 Jbeta primers. TCRdb's table, derived via immunoSEQ multiplex PCR, lists solely in-frame clones and lacks some. The data contain around 170,000 clones, approximately 80% of them singletons. Sequencing was carried out using PBMCs. Receptors originate from a girl aged 10 to 17 in good health and CMV-seropositive.

The chain recombines TRBV7-3 with TRBJ2-3; 9 nucleotides line up with TRBD2. The germline CDR1 and CDR2 sequences are SGHTA and FQGTGA. Trimming removed 5 bases from V and 3 bases from J; junction bases left unmatched: 9. The length of the CDR3 is 16 residues. The CDR3 protein is CASSPFSGRPTDTQYF. The CDR3 region has the DNA TGTGCCAGCAGCCCTTTTAGCGGGAGACCGACAGATACGCAGTATTTT. The full variable domain, with the rest looked up from reference TRBV7-3 and TRBJ2-3, is GAGVSQTPSNKVTEKGKYVELRCDPISGHTALYWYRQSLGQGPEFLIYFQGTGAADDSGLPNDRFFAVRPEGSVSTLKIQRTERGDSAVYLCASSPFSGRPTDTQYFGPGTRLTVL.

The CDR3 region is CASSPRSSGSTDTQYF. CDR3 nucleotide sequence: TGTGCCAGCTCACCTCGCTCTAGCGGGAGCACAGATACGCAGTATTTT. The V and J genes are TRBV18 and TRBJ2-3, with 8 nucleotides matching TRBD2. CDR3 length: 16 residues. With 3 bases clipped from V and 0 bases from J, the junction kept 5 bases outside the gene matches. CDR1 and CDR2 (germline): KGHSH, LQKENI.

The V call is TRBV29-1, the J call TRBJ2-7; TRBD2 matches at 10 bases. In germline, CDR1 is SQVTM, CDR2 ANQGSEA. Germline trimming cut 8 bases from V and 5 bases from J; bases unmatched to any gene: 6. The CDR3 is made up of 12 amino acids. CDR3 in amino acids: CSTRAGGNEQYF. The CDR3 nucleotides read TGCAGCACTAGAGCGGGAGGGAACGAGCAGTACTTC.

The chain carries TRBV7-6 and TRBJ1-3; the match to TRBD1 covers 7 bases. CDR1 is SGHVS, CDR2 FNYEAQ, per germline. The junction had 9 bases not matched to a gene; V was cut back by 4 bases and J by 0 bases. The CDR3 totals 17 residues. The CDR3 region is CASSWGDRDSSGNTIYF. DNA for the CDR3: TGTGCCAGCAGCTGGGGGGACCGGGACAGCTCTGGAAACACCATATATTTT.

The gene calls are TRBV20-1 and TRBJ2-3; the D gene is possibly TRBD2 (5 bases). The germline V and J ends were trimmed by 5 bases and 6 bases, with 9 bases remaining between them. The CDR3 extends over 11 amino acids. Germline V gene sequence: CDR1 DFQATT, CDR2 SNEGSKA (reference sequence). CDR3 protein: CSAQIADTQYF. Here the CDR3 DNA reads TGCAGTGCTCAGATAGCGGATACGCAGTATTTT.

This chain joins TRBV7-9 and TRBJ1-4; TRBD1 matches 8 bases. The junction had 7 bases not matched to a gene; V was cut back by 2 bases and J by 8 bases. The CDR3 is 15 amino acids. Germline V gene data show CDR1 as SEHNR and CDR2 as FQNEAQ (reference sequence). CDR3 sequence reads: CASSLLTGTGEKLFF. The CDR3 nucleotides are TGTGCCAGCAGCTTACTCACCGGGACAGGAGAAAAACTGTTTTTT.